The source of this TCR beta chain is a study of T cell responses to AZD1222 COVID-19 vaccine. Study outcomes and limitations: Spike was spanned by vaccine-associated CD4 TCRs, which were dominant at 160-218 and 743-854. Baseline testing showed seropositivity in only six AZD1222 recipients.

Second doses were pooled across both intervals (about 4 or about 12 weeks). CDR3 length: 12 residues. Germline V gene data show CDR1 as SQVTM and CDR2 as ANQGSEA. V lost 3 bases to trimming and J lost 1 base, with 6 bases between them. TCRdb keeps only in-frame clones here, not all; method: immunoSEQ multiplex PCR. The data contain 190,000 or so clones, 90% to 95% of them seen just once; the ten biggest clones take up roughly 3.5%. The count of this clone is one. Its specificity is not known. The source is an adult who received the AZD1222 COVID-19 vaccine. The rearrangement links TRBV29-1 to TRBJ1-1; D remains unclear. Specimen: peripheral blood, collected 28 days after the second AZD1222 dose. The CDR3 DNA sequence: TGCAGCGTTGACTCGGGGAACACTGAAGCTTTCTTT. Protein: CSVDSGNTEAFF.